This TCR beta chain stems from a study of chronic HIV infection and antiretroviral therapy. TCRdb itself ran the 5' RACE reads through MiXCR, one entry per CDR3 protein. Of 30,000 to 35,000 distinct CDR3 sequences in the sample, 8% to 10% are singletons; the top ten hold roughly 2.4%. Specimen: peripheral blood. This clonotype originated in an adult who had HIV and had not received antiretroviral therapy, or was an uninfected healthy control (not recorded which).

The CDR3 spells CAISELDPGQYF. The CDR3 DNA sequence: TGTGCCATCAGTGAGCTTGATCCGGGTCAGTACTTC. V and J are TRBV10-3 and TRBJ2-7; D remains ambiguous. This CDR3 contains 12 residues. Trimming left V 2 bases short and J 10 bases short, with 12 bases between. Germline CDR1 and CDR2: ENHRY and SYGVKD.